The 23 T cell receptor beta chains listed next were all sequenced from one sample in a study of identical twins. Via MiXCR, TCRdb re-called the 5' RACE reads, giving one row per CDR3 protein. The data contain a few hundred thousand distinct CDR3 sequences, around an eighth of them singletons. These data are also associated with another study on yellow fever vaccine responses in identical twins.

The sequencing input was CD8+ T cells sorted from blood. The receptors here all came from a woman between 18 and 29 years old in good health.

Many counts were recorded for this clonotype. This chain connects TRBV7-9 to TRBJ2-7, with D perhaps TRBD2 (5 bases). This CDR3 has 15 amino acids. Germline V lookup: CDR1 SEHNR, CDR2 FQNEAQ (reference sequence). V was trimmed by 1 base and J by 2 bases, leaving 12 bases between them. The CDR3 protein is CASSLETDGTYEQYV. The DNA for the CDR3 is TGTGCCAGCAGCTTAGAAACGGACGGGACCTACGAGCAGTACGTC.

In its sample, this clonotype was seen a few times. The chain is built from TRBV24-1 and TRBJ1-2, with D possibly being TRBD1 (6 bases). This CDR3 spans 15 amino acids. V shed 4 bases and J shed 0 bases, with 11 bases lying between them. Germline CDR1 is KGHDR and CDR2 is SFDVKD. CDR3 bases: TGTGCCACCAGTGACCGGGACACCTCTAACTATGGCTACACCTTC. Translated, it gives CATSDRDTSNYGYTF.

This clonotype was picked up a small number of times. This chain uses TRBV7-8 with TRBJ1-5; D remains unclear. Germline CDR1 SGHVS, CDR2 FQNEAQ. The CDR3 loop spans 14 amino acids. Trimming removed 1 base at V and 1 base at J, with 5 bases between. The DNA of the CDR3 is TGTGCCAGCAGCTTAGATTACAGCAATCAGCCCCAGCATTTT. As protein: CASSLDYSNQPQHF.

This clonotype has just a few counts. The chain couples TRBV29-1 to TRBJ2-2; 7 bases match TRBD2. Germline V gene data show CDR1 as SQVTM and CDR2 as ANQGSEA. This CDR3 spans 17 amino acids. Trimming cost V 4 bases and J 6 bases; bases outside gene matches: 17. The CDR3 here is CSVAGAVHGLVAGELFF. The CDR3 coding sequence is TGCAGCGTTGCCGGGGCCGTTCACGGACTAGTTGCCGGGGAGCTGTTTTTT.

Many counts were recorded for this clonotype. The chain employs TRBV25-1 and TRBJ2-5; D remains unclear. Germline-derived CDR1 and CDR2 are MGHDK and SYGVNS. This CDR3 comprises 15 residues. V lost 1 base and J 3 bases, leaving 12 bases between the germline ends. In DNA, the CDR3 is TGTGCCAGCAGTGAATCGGGCGCCTCCAAAGAGACCCAGTACTTC. It translates to CASSESGASKETQYF.

The V gene is TRBV27, the J gene TRBJ2-2; no definite D call. Germline CDR1 MNHEY, CDR2 SMNVEV (reference sequence). This CDR3 contains 12 residues. V was pared by 3 bases and J by 6 bases, with 5 bases between. The CDR3 here is CASSLISGELFF. In DNA, the CDR3 is TGTGCCAGCAGTTTGATTTCCGGGGAGCTGTTTTTT.

The J gene is TRBJ1-1, the V gene TRBV12-3 or TRBV12-4; possible D gene TRBD1, 6 bases. Trimming stripped 6 bases from V and 4 bases from J, with 12 bases between. CDR3 length: 13 amino acids. The CDR3 is CASRSSGATEAFF. The CDR3 DNA is TGTGCCAGCAGATCCTCAGGGGCCACTGAAGCTTTCTTT.

The chain recombines TRBV11-2 with TRBJ2-3; TRBD1 is a possible D gene (6 bases). Trimming cost V 6 bases and J 0 bases, with 16 bases left between them. The CDR3 covers 16 residues. Germline V gives CDR1 SGHAT, CDR2 FQNNGV. The CDR3 sequence: CASSKYTGTSTDTQYF. CDR3 DNA: TGTGCCAGCAGTAAATACACCGGGACAAGCACAGATACGCAGTATTTT.

This clonotype occurred a few times. The chain couples TRBV11-2 to TRBJ1-6; 7 bases match TRBD1. CDR1 SGHAT and CDR2 FQNNGV come from the germline V gene. CDR3 length: 16 residues. The junction had 13 bases not matched to a gene; V was cut back by 7 bases and J by 7 bases. This chain's CDR3 is CASTEGRGGKNSPLHF. The CDR3 region has the DNA TGTGCCAGCACCGAGGGCAGGGGGGGCAAGAATTCACCCCTCCACTTT.

The chain has TRBV29-1 and TRBJ2-1; no clear D. Germline lookup yields CDR1 SQVTM and CDR2 ANQGSEA. The ends were cut back, 7 bases at V and 8 bases at J, with 12 bases in the middle. The CDR3 contains 11 residues. CDR3 protein: CSDTLDDEQFF. The CDR3 coding sequence is TGCAGCGATACTCTAGATGATGAGCAGTTCTTC.

There are a few counts of this clonotype. The chain employs TRBV15 and TRBJ1-5, with 8 bases lining up with TRBD1. CDR3 length equals 13 residues. Germline V CDR1 and CDR2: LNHNV, YYDKDF (reference sequence). Germline trimming cut 8 bases from V and 7 bases from J; bases unmatched to any gene: 7. The CDR3, as DNA: TGTGCCACCGCGGACAGGGCACTGCAGCCCCAGCATTTT. Translating it yields CATADRALQPQHF.

This chain connects TRBV12-5 to TRBJ2-1, with TRBD2 matching 12 bases. V lost 4 bases, J lost 10 bases, and 5 bases stayed unmatched. Per germline, CDR1 LGHNT and CDR2 FRNRAP. CDR3 length: 14 residues. The CDR3 bases are TGTGCTAGTGGTTCGGGACTAGCGGGTAGAGAGCAGTTCTTC. It translates to CASGSGLAGREQFF.

V and J are TRBV20-1 and TRBJ2-1; D might be TRBD2 (6 bases). Germline lookup yields CDR1 DFQATT and CDR2 SNEGSKA (reference sequence). The V end was cut by 3 bases, the J end by 0 bases, with 15 bases between. This CDR3 has 16 amino acids. The CDR3 DNA follows: TGCAGTGCTAGGGCCCTGCGGGGCAGCTCCTACAATGAGCAGTTCTTC. Translated, it gives CSARALRGSSYNEQFF.

The rearrangement joins TRBV7-9 to TRBJ1-2, with unresolved D. With 3 bases removed from V and 6 bases from J, the gap between germline ends came to 17 bases. The CDR3 consists of 15 residues. Per the germline V gene, CDR1 is SEHNR and CDR2 is FQNEAQ (reference sequence). CDR3 sequence: CASSFPFSQDDGYTF. The CDR3 DNA reads as TGTGCCAGCAGCTTCCCTTTTTCCCAGGATGATGGCTACACCTTC.

The gene calls are TRBV7-4 and TRBJ2-7; perhaps TRBD2 as D (5 bases). The CDR3 covers 16 residues. V was trimmed by 5 bases and J by 2 bases, leaving 19 bases between them. Germline V gene lookup returns CDR1 SGHVT and CDR2 SQSDAQ. In nucleotides, the CDR3 is TGTGCCAGCAGCACGCAGACTCGTTGGACTCCCTACGAGCAGTACGTC. Amino acids: CASSTQTRWTPYEQYV.

This chain connects TRBV3-1 to TRBJ2-3; D gene uncertain. The germline V and J ends were trimmed by 0 bases and 2 bases, with 12 bases remaining between them. CDR3 size: 16 residues. CDR1 and CDR2 from the germline V gene are LGHDT and YNNKEL (reference sequence). The CDR3, as DNA: TGTGCCAGCAGCCAAGATTTGAAAGTCTTCACAGATACGCAGTATTTT. Amino acids: CASSQDLKVFTDTQYF.

The table lists this clonotype with many counts. This sequence joins TRBV29-1 and TRBJ2-3, with D tentatively TRBD1 (6 bases). Germline values: CDR1 SQVTM, CDR2 ANQGSEA. V lost 2 bases and J 2 bases, leaving 14 bases between the germline ends. The CDR3 contains 15 residues. In nucleotides, the CDR3 is TGCAGCGTTGAACTACAGGGCTTGATCACAGATACGCAGTATTTT. Its protein product is CSVELQGLITDTQYF.

This clonotype was detected many times. The chain employs TRBV5-1 and TRBJ2-1, with 7 bases aligning to TRBD2. The germline V gene has CDR1 SGHRS and CDR2 YFSETQ. This CDR3 spans 13 amino acids. Losses at the gene ends were 4 bases for V and 5 bases for J; bases not matched to a gene: 3. CDR3 bases: TGCGCCAGCAGCAGGACTAGTAACAATGAGCAGTTCTTC. Translating gives CASSRTSNNEQFF.

This clonotype was counted many times. CDR3 sequence reads: CASSSDRIEAFF. CDR3 sequence (DNA): TGTGCCAGCAGTTCAGACAGGATTGAAGCTTTCTTT. This chain joins TRBV2 and TRBJ1-1; D possibly corresponds to TRBD1 (6 bases). V was shortened by 5 bases and J by 7 bases, with 11 bases between the two germline ends. Per the germline V gene, CDR1 is SNHLY and CDR2 is FYNNEI. The CDR3 extends over 12 amino acids.

V and J are TRBV27 and TRBJ1-2; the D is unclear. With 5 bases removed from V and 6 bases from J, the gap between germline ends came to 16 bases. Germline lookup yields CDR1 MNHEY and CDR2 SMNVEV (reference sequence). The CDR3 loop spans 14 amino acids. The CDR3 DNA is TGTGCCAGCAGTCCCCTCGGTCCAAAGGATGGCTACACCTTC. Protein sequence: CASSPLGPKDGYTF.

This clonotype was observed a few times. The V gene is TRBV28, the J gene TRBJ2-1; 8 nucleotides agree with TRBD1. V shed 4 bases and J 8 bases; nucleotides not matched to a gene: 10. The germline V gene has CDR1 MDHEN and CDR2 SYDVKM. The CDR3 runs 15 residues. CDR3 sequence: CASSSPLQGEDEQFF. DNA for the CDR3: TGTGCCAGCAGTTCGCCCCTACAGGGGGAGGATGAGCAGTTCTTC.

The chain joins TRBV24-1 to TRBJ2-6; TRBD2 matches 7 bases. This CDR3 is built from 17 residues. The V gene end was trimmed by 6 bases and the J gene end by 2 bases; junction bases not matched to a gene: 9. From germline, CDR1 is KGHDR and CDR2 SFDVKD. The CDR3 DNA follows: TGTGCCACCAGTCGCGGGAGATCAGCCCCTGGGGCCAACGTCCTGACTTTC. Protein: CATSRGRSAPGANVLTF.

The chain has TRBV7-6 and TRBJ2-1, with D uncertain. Trimming took 4 bases from V and 8 from J, leaving 15 bases between them. Germline lookup yields CDR1 SGHVS and CDR2 FNYEAQ. The CDR3 spans 14 residues. The CDR3 spells CASSSRTGYDEQFF. The CDR3 nucleotides read TGTGCCAGCAGCTCTCGTACGGGTTATGATGAGCAGTTCTTC. Combining the CDR3 with reference TRBV7-6 and TRBJ2-1 gives the whole variable domain GAGVSQSPRYKVTKRGQDVALRCDPISGHVSLYWYRQALGQGPEFLTYFNYEAQQDKSGLPNDRFSAERPEGSISTLTIQRTEQRDSAMYRCASSSRTGYDEQFFGPGTRLTVL.